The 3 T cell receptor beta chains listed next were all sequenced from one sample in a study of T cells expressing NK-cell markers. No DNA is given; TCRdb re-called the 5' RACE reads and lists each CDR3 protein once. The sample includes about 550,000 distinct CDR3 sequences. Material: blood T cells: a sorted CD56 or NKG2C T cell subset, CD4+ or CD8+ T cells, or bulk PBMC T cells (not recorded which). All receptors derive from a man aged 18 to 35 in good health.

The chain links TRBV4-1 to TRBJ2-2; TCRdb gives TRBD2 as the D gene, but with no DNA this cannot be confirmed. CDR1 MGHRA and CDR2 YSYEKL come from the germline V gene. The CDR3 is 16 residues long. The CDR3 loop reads CASSQEAGDYTGELFF.

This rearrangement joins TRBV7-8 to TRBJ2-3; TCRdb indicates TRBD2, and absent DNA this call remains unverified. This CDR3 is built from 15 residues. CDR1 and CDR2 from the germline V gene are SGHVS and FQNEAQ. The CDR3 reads CASSLQPSSTDTQYF.

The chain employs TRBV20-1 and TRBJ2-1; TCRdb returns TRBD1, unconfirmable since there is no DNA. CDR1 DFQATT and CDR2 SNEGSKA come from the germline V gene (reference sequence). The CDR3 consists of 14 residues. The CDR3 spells CSADPGRTSNEQFF.